What follows is one T cell receptor beta chain and its context. Its specificity is unknown. It was with a sample-barcoded 5' primer and a J-beta primer mix that a second PCR of roughly 6 to 11 cycles was run. A template-switch adaptor containing 12 random nucleotides labeled each cDNA molecule. TCRdb reprocessed the 5' RACE reads via MiXCR and lists one record per CDR3 protein. The sample lists fewer than 700,000 distinct CDR3 sequences, 40% to 50% occurring once. The data belong to a study of blood T cells in healthy people across ages. Study summary: Every two T cells gave about one barcoded beta molecule via template switching.

The study, taken as a whole, reports: Diversity of TCR beta per million T cells declined in a roughly linear way with age.

Total RNA was isolated from each sample in quantities of at least 6 micrograms. Between the trimmed V and J ends, which lost 5 bases and 2 bases, there was a span of 12 bases. In germline, CDR1 is SQVTM, CDR2 ANQGSEA. The CDR3 runs 13 residues. Sequenced input: blood. The sequence derives from a man older than 75 in good health. This rearrangement joins TRBV29-1 to TRBJ1-2, with a possible D match to TRBD1 (6 bases). The CDR3 is CSVIQGLNYGYTF. CDR3 in DNA: TGCAGCGTTATACAGGGCCTAAACTATGGCTACACCTTC. The full variable domain, rest sourced from reference TRBV29-1 and TRBJ1-2, is SAVISQKPSRDICQRGTSLTIQCQVDSQVTMMFWYRQQPGQSLTLIATANQGSEATYESGFVIDKFPISRPNLTFSTLTVSNMSPEDSSIYLCSVIQGLNYGYTFGSGTRLTVV.